Sequencing of this T cell receptor (beta chain) was carried out in a study of T cells in Graves' hyperthyroidism and ophthalmopathy. In the study overall: Peripheral blood samples were taken at initial diagnosis, prior to any treatment.

The study, taken as a whole, reports: Model output signaled ophthalmopathy a median roughly six months ahead of onset.

This CDR3 region has 14 residues. In germline, CDR1 is SNHLY, CDR2 FYNNEI. Trimming left V 3 bases short and J 5 bases short, with 8 bases between. RNA transcripts provided the source from which TCR beta CDR3 regions were amplified. First-round RT-PCR targeting the TCR CDR3 was performed with the HTBI primer set. Each CDR3 protein gets one entry after TCRdb re-called the multiplex PCR reads with MiXCR. Counted here are 250,000 to 300,000 distinct CDR3 sequences, roughly 15% occurring once; the ten biggest clones make up roughly 8.2%. This clonotype appeared many times. Its antigen is unknown. Aged 18 to 65, the patients had hyperthyroidism that was newly diagnosed and had lasted under 2 months. PBMCs came from around 9.7 ml fresh peripheral blood.

This clonotype was sampled from a woman in her thirties or forties with Graves' hyperthyroidism. The rearrangement uses TRBV2 and TRBJ1-6; D not certain. Input material: blood. The DNA for the CDR3 is TGTGCCAGCAGTGAGATGGTGAATAATTCACCCCTCCACTTT. Protein: CASSEMVNNSPLHF.